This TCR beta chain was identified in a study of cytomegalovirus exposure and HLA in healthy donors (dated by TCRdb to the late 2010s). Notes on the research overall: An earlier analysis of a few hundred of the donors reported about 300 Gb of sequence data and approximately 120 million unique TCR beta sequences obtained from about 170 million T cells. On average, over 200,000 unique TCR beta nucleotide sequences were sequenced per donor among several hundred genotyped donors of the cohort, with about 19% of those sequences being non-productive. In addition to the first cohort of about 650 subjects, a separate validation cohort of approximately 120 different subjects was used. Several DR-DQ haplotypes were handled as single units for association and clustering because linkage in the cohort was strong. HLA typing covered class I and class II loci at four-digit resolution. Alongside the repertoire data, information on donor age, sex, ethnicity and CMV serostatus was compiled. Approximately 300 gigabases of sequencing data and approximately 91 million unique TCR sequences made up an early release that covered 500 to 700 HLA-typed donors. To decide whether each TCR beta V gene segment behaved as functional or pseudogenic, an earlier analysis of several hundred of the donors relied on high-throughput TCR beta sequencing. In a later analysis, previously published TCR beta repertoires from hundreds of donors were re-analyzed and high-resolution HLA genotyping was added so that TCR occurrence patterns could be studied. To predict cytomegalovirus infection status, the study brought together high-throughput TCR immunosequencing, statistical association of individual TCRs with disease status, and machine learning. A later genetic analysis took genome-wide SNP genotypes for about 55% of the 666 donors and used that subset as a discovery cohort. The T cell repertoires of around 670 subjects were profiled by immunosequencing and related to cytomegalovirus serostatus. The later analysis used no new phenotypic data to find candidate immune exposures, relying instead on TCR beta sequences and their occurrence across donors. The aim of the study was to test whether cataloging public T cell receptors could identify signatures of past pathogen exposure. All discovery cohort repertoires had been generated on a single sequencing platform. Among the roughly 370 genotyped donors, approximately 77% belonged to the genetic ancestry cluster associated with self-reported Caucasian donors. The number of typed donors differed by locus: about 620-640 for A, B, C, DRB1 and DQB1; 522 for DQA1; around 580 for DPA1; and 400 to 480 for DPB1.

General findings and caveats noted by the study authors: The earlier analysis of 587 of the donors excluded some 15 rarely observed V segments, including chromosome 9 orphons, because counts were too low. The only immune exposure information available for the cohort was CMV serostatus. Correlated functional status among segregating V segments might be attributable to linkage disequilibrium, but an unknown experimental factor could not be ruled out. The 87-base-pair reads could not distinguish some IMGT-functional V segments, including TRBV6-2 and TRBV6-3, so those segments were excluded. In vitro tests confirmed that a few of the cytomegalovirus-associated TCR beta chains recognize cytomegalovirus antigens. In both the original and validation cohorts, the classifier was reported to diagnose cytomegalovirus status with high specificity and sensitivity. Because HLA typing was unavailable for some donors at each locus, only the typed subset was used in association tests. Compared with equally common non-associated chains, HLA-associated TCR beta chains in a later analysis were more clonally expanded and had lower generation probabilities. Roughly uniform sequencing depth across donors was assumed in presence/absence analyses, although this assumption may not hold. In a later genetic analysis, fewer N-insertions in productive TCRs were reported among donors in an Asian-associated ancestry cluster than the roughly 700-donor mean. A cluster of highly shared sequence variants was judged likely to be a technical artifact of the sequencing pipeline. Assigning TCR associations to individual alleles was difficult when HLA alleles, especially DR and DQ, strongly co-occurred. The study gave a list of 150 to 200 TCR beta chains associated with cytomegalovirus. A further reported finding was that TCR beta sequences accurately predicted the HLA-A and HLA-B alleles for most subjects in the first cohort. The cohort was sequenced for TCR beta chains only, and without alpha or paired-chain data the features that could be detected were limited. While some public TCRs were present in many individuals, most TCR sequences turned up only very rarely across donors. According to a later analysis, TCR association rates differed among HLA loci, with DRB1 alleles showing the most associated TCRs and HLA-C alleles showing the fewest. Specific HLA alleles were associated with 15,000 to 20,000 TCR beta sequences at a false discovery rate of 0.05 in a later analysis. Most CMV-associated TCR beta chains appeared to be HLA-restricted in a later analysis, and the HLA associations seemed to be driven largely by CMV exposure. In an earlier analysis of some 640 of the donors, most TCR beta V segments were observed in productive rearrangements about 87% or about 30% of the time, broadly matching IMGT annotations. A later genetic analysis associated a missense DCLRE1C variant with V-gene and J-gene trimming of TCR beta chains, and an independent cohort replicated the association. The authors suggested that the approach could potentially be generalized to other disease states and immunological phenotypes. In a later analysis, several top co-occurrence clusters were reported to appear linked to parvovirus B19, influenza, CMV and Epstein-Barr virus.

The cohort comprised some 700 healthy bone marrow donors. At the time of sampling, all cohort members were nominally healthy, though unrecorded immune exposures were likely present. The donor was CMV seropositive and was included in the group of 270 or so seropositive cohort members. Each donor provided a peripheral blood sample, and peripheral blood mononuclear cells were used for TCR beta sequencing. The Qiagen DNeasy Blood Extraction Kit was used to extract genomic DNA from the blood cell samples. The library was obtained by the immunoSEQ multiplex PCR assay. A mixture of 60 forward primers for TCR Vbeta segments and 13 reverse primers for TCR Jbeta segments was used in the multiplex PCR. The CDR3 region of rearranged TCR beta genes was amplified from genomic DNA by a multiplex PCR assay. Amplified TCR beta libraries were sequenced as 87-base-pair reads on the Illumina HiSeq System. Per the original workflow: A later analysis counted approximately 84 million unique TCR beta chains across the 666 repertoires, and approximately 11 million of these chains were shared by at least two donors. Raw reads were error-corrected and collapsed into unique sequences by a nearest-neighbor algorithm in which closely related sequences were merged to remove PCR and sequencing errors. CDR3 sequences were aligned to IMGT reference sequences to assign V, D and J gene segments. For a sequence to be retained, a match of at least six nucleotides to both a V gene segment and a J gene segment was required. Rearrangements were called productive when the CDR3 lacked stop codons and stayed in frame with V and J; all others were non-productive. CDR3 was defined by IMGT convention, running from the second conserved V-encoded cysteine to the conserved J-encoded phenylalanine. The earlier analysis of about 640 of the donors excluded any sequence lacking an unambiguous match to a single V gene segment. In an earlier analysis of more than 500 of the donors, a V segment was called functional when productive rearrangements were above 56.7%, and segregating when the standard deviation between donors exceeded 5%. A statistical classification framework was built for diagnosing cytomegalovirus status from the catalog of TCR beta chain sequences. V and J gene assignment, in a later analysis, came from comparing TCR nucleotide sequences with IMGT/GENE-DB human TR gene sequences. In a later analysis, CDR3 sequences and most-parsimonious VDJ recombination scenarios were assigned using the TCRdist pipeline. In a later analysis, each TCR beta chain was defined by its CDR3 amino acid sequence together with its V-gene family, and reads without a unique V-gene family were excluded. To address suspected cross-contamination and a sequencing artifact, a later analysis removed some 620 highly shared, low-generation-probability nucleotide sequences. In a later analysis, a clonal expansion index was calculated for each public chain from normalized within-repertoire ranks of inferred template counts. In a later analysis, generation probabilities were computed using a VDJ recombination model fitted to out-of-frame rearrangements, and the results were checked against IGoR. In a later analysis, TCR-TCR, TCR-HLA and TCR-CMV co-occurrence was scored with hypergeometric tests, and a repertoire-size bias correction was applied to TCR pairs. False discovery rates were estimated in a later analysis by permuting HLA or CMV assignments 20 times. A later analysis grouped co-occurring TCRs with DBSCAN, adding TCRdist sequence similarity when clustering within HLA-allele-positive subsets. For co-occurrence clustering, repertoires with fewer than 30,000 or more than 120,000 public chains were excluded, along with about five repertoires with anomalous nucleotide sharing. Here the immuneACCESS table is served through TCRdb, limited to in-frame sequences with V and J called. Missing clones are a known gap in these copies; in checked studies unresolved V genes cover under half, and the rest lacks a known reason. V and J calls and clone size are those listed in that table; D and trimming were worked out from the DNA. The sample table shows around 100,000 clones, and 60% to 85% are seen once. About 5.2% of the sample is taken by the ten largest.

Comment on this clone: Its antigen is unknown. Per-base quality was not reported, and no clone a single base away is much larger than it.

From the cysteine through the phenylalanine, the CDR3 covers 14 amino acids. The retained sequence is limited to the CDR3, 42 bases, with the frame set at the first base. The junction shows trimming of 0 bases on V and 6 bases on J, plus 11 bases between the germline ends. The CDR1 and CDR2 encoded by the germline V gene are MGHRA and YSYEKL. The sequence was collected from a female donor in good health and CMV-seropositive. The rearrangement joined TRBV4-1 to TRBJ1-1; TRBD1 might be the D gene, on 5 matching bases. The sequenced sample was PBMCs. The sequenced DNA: TGCGCCAGCAGCCAAGACAGGGACTACGCTGAAGCTTTCTTT. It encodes CASSQDRDYAEAFF.